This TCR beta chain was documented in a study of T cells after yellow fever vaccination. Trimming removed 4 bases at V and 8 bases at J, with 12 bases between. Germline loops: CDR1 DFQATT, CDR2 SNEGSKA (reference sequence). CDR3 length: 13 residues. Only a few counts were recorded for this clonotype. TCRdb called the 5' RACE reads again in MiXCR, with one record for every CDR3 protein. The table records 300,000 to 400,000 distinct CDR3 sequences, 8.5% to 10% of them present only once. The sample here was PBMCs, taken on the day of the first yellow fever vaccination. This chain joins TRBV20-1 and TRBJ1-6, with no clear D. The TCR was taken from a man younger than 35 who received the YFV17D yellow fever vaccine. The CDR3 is CSAKTLSDSPLHF. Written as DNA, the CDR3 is TGCAGTGCTAAGACCTTGTCGGATTCACCCCTCCACTTT.